This T cell receptor (beta chain) was obtained from a study of T-cell reconstitution after alpha-beta-depleted transplantation in children. The CDR3 length is 13 residues. V was trimmed by 0 bases and J by 6 bases, leaving 5 bases between them. Germline loops: CDR1 ENHRY, CDR2 SYGVKD. Molecular barcoding with unique molecular identifiers was used for the TCRbeta library. MiXCR, applied by TCRdb to the PCR reads, yields one record per CDR3 protein. The repertoire holds fewer than 700,000 distinct CDR3 sequences, approximately 22% seen once, with approximately 14% in the top ten. Study conclusions and caveats: Elevated TCRbeta diversity at day 60 was traced, in some patients, to surviving recipient T cells and thymic progenitors.

On this clonotype itself: Its antigen remains unknown.

Sequencing was performed on PBMCs, mostly from graft donor cells, taken 360 days after TCRalphabeta/CD19-depleted stem cell transplant. The chain carries TRBV10-3 and TRBJ2-2; D not certain. This TCR came from a boy in the first two years of life who had a stem cell transplant for acute myeloid leukemia, so the T cells may come from the graft donor. The CDR3 here is CAISESEPGELFF. DNA of the CDR3: TGTGCCATCAGTGAGTCGGAGCCCGGGGAGCTGTTTTTT.